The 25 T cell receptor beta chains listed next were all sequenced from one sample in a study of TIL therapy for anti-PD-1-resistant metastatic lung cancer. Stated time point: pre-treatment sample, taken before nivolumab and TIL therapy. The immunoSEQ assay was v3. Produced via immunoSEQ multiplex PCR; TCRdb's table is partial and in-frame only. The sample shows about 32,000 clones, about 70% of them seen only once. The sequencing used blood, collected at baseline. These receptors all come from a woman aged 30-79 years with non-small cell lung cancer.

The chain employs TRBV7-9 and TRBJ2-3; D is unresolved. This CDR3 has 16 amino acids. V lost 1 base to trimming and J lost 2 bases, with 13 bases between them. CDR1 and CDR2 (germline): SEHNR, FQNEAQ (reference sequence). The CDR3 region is CASSLDVGGNTDTQYF. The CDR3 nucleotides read TGTGCCAGCAGCTTAGATGTTGGCGGTAACACAGATACGCAGTATTTT.

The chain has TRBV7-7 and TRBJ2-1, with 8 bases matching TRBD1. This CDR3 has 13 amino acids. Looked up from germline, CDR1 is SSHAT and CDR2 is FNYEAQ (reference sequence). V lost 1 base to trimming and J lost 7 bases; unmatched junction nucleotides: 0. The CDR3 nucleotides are TGTGCCAGCAGCTTAGACAGGGGGAATGAGCAGTTCTTC. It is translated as CASSLDRGNEQFF.

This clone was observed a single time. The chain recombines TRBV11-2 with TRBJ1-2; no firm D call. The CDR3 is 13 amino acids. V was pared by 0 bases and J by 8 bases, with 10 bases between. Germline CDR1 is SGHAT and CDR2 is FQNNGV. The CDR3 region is CASSLDELGGYTF. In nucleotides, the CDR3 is TGTGCCAGCAGCTTAGATGAGTTGGGCGGCTACACCTTC.

The CDR3 DNA is TGCGCCAGCTCCGAGCCACGGGGGCGCGGGGAGACCCAGTACTTC. The encoded protein is CASSEPRGRGETQYF. The rearrangement uses TRBV5-1 and TRBJ2-5; possibly TRBD1 or TRBD2 for D (6 bases each). The CDR3 covers 15 residues. Germline CDR1 and CDR2: SGHRS and YFSETQ. The V end lost 7 bases, the J end lost 5 bases, and 21 bases lay between the germline ends.

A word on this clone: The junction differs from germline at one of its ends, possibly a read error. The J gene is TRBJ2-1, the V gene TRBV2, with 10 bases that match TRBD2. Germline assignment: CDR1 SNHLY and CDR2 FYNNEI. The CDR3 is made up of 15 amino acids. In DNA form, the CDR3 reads TGTGCCAGCAGGGAAGCGGGAGGGGCCTACAATGAGCAGTTCTTC. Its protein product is CASREAGGAYNEQFF.

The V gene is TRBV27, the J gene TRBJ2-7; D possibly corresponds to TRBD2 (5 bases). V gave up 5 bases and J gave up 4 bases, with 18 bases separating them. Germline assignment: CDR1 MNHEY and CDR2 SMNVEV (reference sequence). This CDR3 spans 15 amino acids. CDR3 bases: TGTGCCAGCAGTCGGACTGGCAGTCCGATTTACGAGCAGTACTTC. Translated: CASSRTGSPIYEQYF.

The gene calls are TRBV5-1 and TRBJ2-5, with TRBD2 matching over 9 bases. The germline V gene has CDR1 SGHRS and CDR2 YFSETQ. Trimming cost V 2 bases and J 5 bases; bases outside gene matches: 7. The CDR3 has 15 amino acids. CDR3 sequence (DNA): TGCGCCAGCAGCTTAACGTCTAGCGGGAAGGAGACCCAGTACTTC. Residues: CASSLTSSGKETQYF.

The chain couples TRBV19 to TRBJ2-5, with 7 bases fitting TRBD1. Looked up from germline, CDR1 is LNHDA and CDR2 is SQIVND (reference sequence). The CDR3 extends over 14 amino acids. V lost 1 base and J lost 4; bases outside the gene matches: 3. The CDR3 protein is CASSIGAGGETQYF. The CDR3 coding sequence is TGTGCCAGTAGTATAGGGGCAGGGGGAGAGACCCAGTACTTC.

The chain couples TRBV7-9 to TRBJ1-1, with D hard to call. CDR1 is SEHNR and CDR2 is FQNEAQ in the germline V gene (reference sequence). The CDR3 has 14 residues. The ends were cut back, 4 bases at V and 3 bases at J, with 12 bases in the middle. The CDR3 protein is CASSWEGRDTEAFF. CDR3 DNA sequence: TGTGCCAGCAGCTGGGAGGGTAGGGACACTGAAGCTTTCTTT.

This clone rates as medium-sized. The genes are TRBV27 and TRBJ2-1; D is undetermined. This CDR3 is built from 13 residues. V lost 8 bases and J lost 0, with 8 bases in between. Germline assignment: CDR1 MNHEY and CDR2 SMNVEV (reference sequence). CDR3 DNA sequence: TGTGCCAGCTCTCTGAGCTCCTACAATGAGCAGTTCTTC. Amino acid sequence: CASSLSSYNEQFF.

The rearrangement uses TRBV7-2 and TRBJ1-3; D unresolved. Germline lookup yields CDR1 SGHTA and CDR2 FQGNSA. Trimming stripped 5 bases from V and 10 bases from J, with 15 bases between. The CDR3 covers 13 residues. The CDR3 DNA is TGTGCCAGCAGCACCCCGGGTCGGGGAACCATATATTTT. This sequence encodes CASSTPGRGTIYF.

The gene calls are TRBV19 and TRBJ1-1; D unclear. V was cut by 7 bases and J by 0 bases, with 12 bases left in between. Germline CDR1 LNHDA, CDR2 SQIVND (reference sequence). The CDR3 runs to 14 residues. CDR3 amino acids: CASKGSIMNTEAFF. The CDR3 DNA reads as TGTGCCAGTAAAGGCAGTATAATGAACACTGAAGCTTTCTTT.

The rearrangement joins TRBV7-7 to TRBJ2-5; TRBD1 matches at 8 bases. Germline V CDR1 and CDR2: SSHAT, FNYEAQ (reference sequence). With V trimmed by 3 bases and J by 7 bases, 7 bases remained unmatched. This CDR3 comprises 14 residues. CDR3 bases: TGTGCCAGCAGCTTGGGCAGGGGGCAGACGACCCAGTACTTC. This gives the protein CASSLGRGQTTQYF.

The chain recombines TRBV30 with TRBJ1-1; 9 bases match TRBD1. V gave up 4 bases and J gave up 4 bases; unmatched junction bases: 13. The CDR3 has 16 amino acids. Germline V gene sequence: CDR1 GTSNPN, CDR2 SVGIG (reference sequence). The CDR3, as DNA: TGTGCCTGGACCCCTCGGGACAGGGTAAGTGGCACTGAAGCTTTCTTT. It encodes CAWTPRDRVSGTEAFF. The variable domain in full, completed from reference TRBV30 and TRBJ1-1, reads SQTIHQWPATLVQPVGSPLSLECTVEGTSNPNLYWYRQAAGRGLQLLFYSVGIGQISSEVPQNLSASRPQDRQFILSSKKLLLSDSGFYLCAWTPRDRVSGTEAFFGQGTRLTVV.

The chain's CDR3 is CASSHTDGDTGELFF. CDR3 DNA sequence: TGTGCCAGCAGCCACACGGATGGGGACACCGGGGAGCTGTTTTTT. The chain uses TRBV11-2 and TRBJ2-2; D not resolved. Germline V gives CDR1 SGHAT, CDR2 FQNNGV. V was pared by 5 bases and J by 3 bases, with 13 bases between. The CDR3 length is 15 residues.

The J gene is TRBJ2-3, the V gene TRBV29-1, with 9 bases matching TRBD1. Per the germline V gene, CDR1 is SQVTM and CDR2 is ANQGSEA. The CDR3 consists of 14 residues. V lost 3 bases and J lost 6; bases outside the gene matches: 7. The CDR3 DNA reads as TGCAGCGTTGATCGGACAGGGGTTAAGGATACGCAGTATTTT. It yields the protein CSVDRTGVKDTQYF.

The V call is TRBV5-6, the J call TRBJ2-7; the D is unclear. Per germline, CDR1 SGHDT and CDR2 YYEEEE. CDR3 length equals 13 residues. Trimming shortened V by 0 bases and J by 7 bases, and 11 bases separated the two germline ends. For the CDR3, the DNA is TGTGCCAGCAGCTTGGCAAATGGGTGGGAGCAGTACTTC. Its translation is CASSLANGWEQYF.

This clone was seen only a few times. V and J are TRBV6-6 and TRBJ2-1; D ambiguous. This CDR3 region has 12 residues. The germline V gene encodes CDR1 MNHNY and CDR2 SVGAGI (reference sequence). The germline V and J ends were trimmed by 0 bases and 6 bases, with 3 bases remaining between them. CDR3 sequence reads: CASSYSRNEQFF. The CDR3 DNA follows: TGTGCCAGCAGTTACTCGCGCAATGAGCAGTTCTTC.

The chain's CDR3 is CASSQSGTLVTTGSYEQYF. CDR3 nucleotides: TGCGCCAGCAGTCAATCCGGGACACTCGTTACCACAGGCTCCTACGAGCAGTACTTC. This chain links TRBV23-1 with TRBJ2-7, with D possibly matching TRBD1 (6 bases). TRBV23-1 is sorted into the ORF group, with uncertain function. Between the trimmed V and J ends, which lost 0 bases and 0 bases, there was a span of 21 bases. The CDR3 is 19 amino acids.

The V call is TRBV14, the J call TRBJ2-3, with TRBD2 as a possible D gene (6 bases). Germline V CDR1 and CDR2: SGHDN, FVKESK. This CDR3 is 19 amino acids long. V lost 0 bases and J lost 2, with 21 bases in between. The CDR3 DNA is TGTGCCAGCAGCCAAGATAGGGACCAACTAGCCTTACTCACAGATACGCAGTATTTT. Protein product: CASSQDRDQLALLTDTQYF.

CDR3: CASSGLQAGETQYF. The CDR3 coding sequence is TGTGCCAGCAGTGGGTTGCAGGCGGGAGAGACCCAGTACTTC. This chain uses TRBV2 with TRBJ2-5, with D possibly matching TRBD2 (5 bases). V lost 4 bases and J 4 bases, leaving 13 bases between the germline ends. The germline CDR1 and CDR2 sequences are SNHLY and FYNNEI. CDR3 length: 14 amino acids.

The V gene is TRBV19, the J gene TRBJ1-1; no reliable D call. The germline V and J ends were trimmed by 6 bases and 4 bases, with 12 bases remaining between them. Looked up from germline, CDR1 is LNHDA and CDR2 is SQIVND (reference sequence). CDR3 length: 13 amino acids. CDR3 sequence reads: CASRPWEGTEAFF. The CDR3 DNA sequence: TGTGCCAGTAGGCCGTGGGAGGGCACTGAAGCTTTCTTT.

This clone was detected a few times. This CDR3 reads CATGTSGLADTQYF. DNA for the CDR3: TGTGCCACAGGGACTAGCGGGCTGGCAGATACGCAGTATTTT. The V and J genes are TRBV19 and TRBJ2-3, with 12 bases identical to TRBD2. Trimming cost V 10 bases and J 4 bases; bases outside gene matches: 6. Germline assignment: CDR1 LNHDA and CDR2 SQIVND (reference sequence). The CDR3 totals 14 residues.

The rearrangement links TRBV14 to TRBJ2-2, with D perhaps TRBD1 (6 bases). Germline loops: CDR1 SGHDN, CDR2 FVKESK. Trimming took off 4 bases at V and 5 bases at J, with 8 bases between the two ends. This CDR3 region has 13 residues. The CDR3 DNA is TGTGCCAGCAGCCGGGGGCTTACCGGGGAGCTGTTTTTT. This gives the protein CASSRGLTGELFF.

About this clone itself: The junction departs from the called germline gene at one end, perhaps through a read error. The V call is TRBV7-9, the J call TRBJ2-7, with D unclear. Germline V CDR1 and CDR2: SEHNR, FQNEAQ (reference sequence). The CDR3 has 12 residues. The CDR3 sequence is CASSPDTAKDHF. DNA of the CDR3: TGTGCCAGCAGCCCAGACACGGCGAAGGATCACTTC.